This T cell receptor (beta chain) was recorded in a study of blood T cell repertoires in COVID-19. At the level of the study: The study drew acute and convalescent COVID-19 samples from the United States, Italy and Spain.

Of note for this clone: One end of the junction does not line up with germline, which may come from a read error.

As processed by the authors: Amplification of reference gene primers was used by the study to estimate nucleated cell counts. Generated by immunoSEQ multiplex PCR, the TCRdb table keeps only in-frame clones and is missing some. The V and J calls and clone size are taken from that table; D and trimming were inferred from the DNA. Here the sample spans approximately 89,000 clones, 81% being singletons. This CDR3 is built from 14 residues. Germline assignment: CDR1 MNHEY and CDR2 SMNVEV (reference sequence). The V and J genes are TRBV27 and TRBJ2-1, with 9 bases matching TRBD2. The TCR comes from a human donor in a cohort sampled during active COVID-19. Material for sequencing was peripheral blood. The CDR3 DNA is TGTGCTAGCAGGGCGGGGGGGACCTACAATGAGCAGTTCTTC. This encodes CASRAGGTYNEQFF.